The present entry profiles one T cell receptor (beta chain) with its context. Its antigen is currently unknown. Sequencing ends 3 residues short of the CDR3 end; the germline J gene provides the rest. Clones were read by immunoSEQ multiplex PCR, and TCRdb kept only the in-frame ones, dropping some. The listing records some 37,000 clones. This CDR3 region has 14 residues. V dropped 5 bases and J dropped 5 bases, with 16 bases sitting between them. From germline, CDR1 is MGHDK and CDR2 SYGVNS. The data belong to a study of T cells in women clearing cervical HPV infection. Study-wide background: Blood came at first lesion visit for cases, post-clearance for controls.

Study observations and caveats: Effector/memory and HPV-specific T cells were not isolated, and association timing is unknown.

This sequence was found in a woman aged 18 to 75 with a cervical HPV16 infection that either progressed to CIN3+ or cleared (not recorded which). The V call is TRBV25-1, the J call TRBJ2-7; tentative D call: TRBD1 (5 bases). Sequenced sample: blood buffy coat. CDR3 DNA (partial): TGTGCCAGCAGTCCATACCCGGCAGGGAACGAG. Its translation is CASSPYPAGNE. The complete CDR3 protein is CASSPYPAGNEQYF.